This record covers a single TCR beta chain. The sample belongs to a study of blood T cell repertoires in COVID-19. Authors' analysis steps: Amplifying reference gene primers gave estimates of nucleated cell counts. The protocol was immunoSEQ multiplex PCR, while the TCRdb copy is restricted to in-frame clones and leaves out a portion. That table gives V, J and clone size, and the DNA gave D and trimming. The table shows some 200,000 clones, with roughly 80% occurring only once. V was shortened by 1 base and J by 3 bases, with 14 bases between the two germline ends. CDR1 is SGHRS, CDR2 YFSETQ, per germline. The CDR3 runs 16 residues.

This receptor was obtained from a man aged 55 to 70 with COVID-19, enrolled during active disease. The chain joins TRBV5-1 to TRBJ1-3, with a weak D call TRBD1 (5 bases). The sequenced material came from peripheral blood. CDR3 sequence reads: CASSLTQGGSGNTIYF. The CDR3 DNA follows: TGCGCCAGCAGCTTGACCCAGGGAGGCAGTGGAAACACCATATATTTT.